Following are 19 T cell receptor beta chains from one sample sequenced in a study of identical twins. TCRdb ran MiXCR on the 5' RACE reads and lists one entry per CDR3 protein. The sample yields about 660,000 distinct CDR3 sequences, roughly 8% seen once. This same sample was also taken into another study, of yellow fever vaccine responses in identical twins.

The sequenced material came from PBMCs. Receptors originate from a young woman in good health.

This clonotype was observed a few times. The chain links TRBV12-5 to TRBJ2-1; TRBD1 is a possible D gene (6 bases). The CDR3 extends over 13 amino acids. Trimming removed 8 bases from V and 12 bases from J, with 20 bases in between. Looked up from germline, CDR1 is LGHNT and CDR2 is FRNRAP. CDR3: CASSLGASLGQFF. The CDR3 DNA reads TGTGCTAGTTCTCTGGGGGCGAGTTTGGGGCAGTTCTTC.

This sequence joins TRBV30 and TRBJ2-3; tentatively, D is TRBD1 (7 bases). The CDR3 is 13 residues long. Germline assignment: CDR1 GTSNPN and CDR2 SVGIG (reference sequence). The ends were cut back, 7 bases at V and 4 bases at J, with 15 bases in the middle. This CDR3 is CALQGPSADTQYF. CDR3 DNA sequence: TGTGCCTTACAGGGGCCTAGCGCAGATACGCAGTATTTT.

Ten or more counts support this clonotype. The chain couples TRBV20-1 to TRBJ2-5; TRBD2 matches 15 bases. The CDR3 loop spans 14 amino acids. Germline V CDR1 and CDR2: DFQATT, SNEGSKA (reference sequence). Trimming removed 5 bases from V and 2 bases from J; junction bases left unmatched: 0. In DNA, the CDR3 is TGCAGTGCTGGACTAGCGGGGGGGCAAGAGACCCAGTACTTC. Translating it yields CSAGLAGGQETQYF.

This clonotype was detected a few times. This rearrangement joins TRBV3-1 to TRBJ2-1; 7 bases align to TRBD2. Germline V gives CDR1 LGHDT, CDR2 YNNKEL (reference sequence). The CDR3 contains 12 residues. V was clipped by 0 bases and J by 14 bases; unmatched bases: 4. The CDR3 coding sequence is TGTGCCAGCAGCCAAGAGACTAGCAGTAAGTTCTTC. Residues: CASSQETSSKFF.

There are a few counts of this clonotype. V usage is TRBV18 and J usage is TRBJ1-2, with D unclear. The CDR3 spans 12 residues. The germline V gene has CDR1 KGHSH and CDR2 LQKENI. Trimming left V 5 bases short and J 6 bases short, with 10 bases between. The CDR3, as DNA: TGTGCCAGCTCATCAGCCCAAGATGGCTACACCTTC. Protein product: CASSSAQDGYTF.

This clonotype was seen a handful of times. The chain couples TRBV9 to TRBJ2-1; 7 nucleotides align to TRBD2. The CDR3 spans 16 residues. Trimming took 0 bases from V and 5 from J; bases not matched to a gene: 8. Germline CDR1 reads SGDLS; CDR2 reads YYNGEE. CDR3 residues: CASSVGNGGVDNEQFF. CDR3 coding DNA: TGTGCCAGCAGCGTAGGGAATGGGGGGGTTGACAATGAGCAGTTCTTC. The entire variable domain, with the rest obtained from reference TRBV9 and TRBJ2-1, is as follows: DSGVTQTPKHLITATGQRVTLRCSPRSGDLSVYWYQQSLDQGLQFLIQYYNGEERAKGNILERFSAQQFPDLHSELNLSSLELGDSALYFCASSVGNGGVDNEQFFGPGTRLTVL.

This clonotype was seen at least ten times. The CDR3 DNA reads TGTGCCAGCAGCCAAGAGGTCTTAGGTGAGCAGTTCTTC. It specifies CASSQEVLGEQFF. The chain carries TRBV4-2 and TRBJ2-1; D uncertain. This CDR3 region has 13 residues. Per the germline V gene, CDR1 is LGHNA and CDR2 is YNFKEQ. V was cut by 0 bases and J by 9 bases, with 9 bases left in between.

There are many counts of this clonotype. J is TRBJ2-1 and V is TRBV7-2; D uncertain. This CDR3 has 17 amino acids. The V and J ends lost 4 bases and 8 bases respectively, with 24 bases between them. Germline V gene lookup returns CDR1 SGHTA and CDR2 FQGNSA. The CDR3 is CASSSPQGSYGRDEQFF. The CDR3 DNA reads as TGTGCCAGCAGCTCCCCTCAAGGCAGCTACGGAAGGGATGAGCAGTTCTTC. Full variable domain (rest looked up from reference TRBV7-2 and TRBJ2-1): GAGVSQSPSNKVTEKGKDVELRCDPISGHTALYWYRQSLGQGLEFLIYFQGNSAPDKSGLPSDRFSAERTGGSVSTLTIQRTQQEDSAVYLCASSSPQGSYGRDEQFFGPGTRLTVL.

CDR3 DNA: TGTGCCAGCAGCTTATCAGGACAGGGGGGCGATGAGCAGTTCTTC. Amino acid sequence: CASSLSGQGGDEQFF. The chain couples TRBV7-9 to TRBJ2-1, with 10 bases lining up with TRBD1. Germline CDR1 reads SEHNR; CDR2 reads FQNEAQ (reference sequence). J was trimmed by 8 bases and V by 2 bases; bases with no gene match: 6. The CDR3 runs to 15 residues.

CDR3 protein: CAISDSLLGNEQFF. CDR3 coding DNA: TGTGCCATCAGTGATAGTCTGCTGGGCAATGAGCAGTTCTTC. The chain is built from TRBV10-3 and TRBJ2-1; no clear D gene. Germline V gene lookup returns CDR1 ENHRY and CDR2 SYGVKD. The CDR3 loop spans 14 amino acids. V was shortened by 3 bases and J by 6 bases, with 12 bases between the two germline ends.

This clonotype was observed a few times. The chain combines TRBV15 with TRBJ2-7, with TRBD2 as a possible D gene (5 bases). V lost 0 bases and J 6 bases, leaving 9 bases between the germline ends. CDR3 length: 13 residues. Germline V gene data show CDR1 as LNHNV and CDR2 as YYDKDF (reference sequence). The CDR3 sequence is CATSREEAVEQYF. The CDR3 nucleotides are TGTGCCACCAGCAGAGAGGAAGCGGTCGAGCAGTACTTC.

This clonotype was seen repeatedly, ten times or more. The rearrangement joins TRBV5-1 to TRBJ2-2; the D gene is possibly TRBD1 (6 bases). This CDR3 comprises 14 residues. Looked up from germline, CDR1 is SGHRS and CDR2 is YFSETQ. The V and J ends lost 5 bases and 0 bases respectively, with 8 bases between them. DNA of the CDR3: TGCGCCAGCAGGGACAGCTCGAACACCGGGGAGCTGTTTTTT. This translates into CASRDSSNTGELFF.

This clonotype has a count of ten or more. This CDR3 is CASSYSRGNTDTQYF. The CDR3 DNA reads as TGTGCCAGCAGTTATAGCAGGGGAAACACAGATACGCAGTATTTT. The gene calls are TRBV6-5 and TRBJ2-3; D possibly corresponds to TRBD1 (6 bases). The germline V and J ends were trimmed by 3 bases and 2 bases, with 12 bases remaining between them. The V gene's germline CDR1 is MNHEY and CDR2 SVGAGI. CDR3 size: 15 residues.

Ten or more counts support this clonotype. This chain connects TRBV5-1 to TRBJ2-7, with D possibly TRBD1 on 6 matching bases. The CDR3 runs to 13 residues. From germline, CDR1 is SGHRS and CDR2 YFSETQ. V lost 5 bases and J 3 bases, leaving 12 bases between the germline ends. Here the CDR3 reads CASSGDNRYEQYF. The CDR3, as DNA: TGCGCCAGCAGTGGGGACAACCGCTACGAGCAGTACTTC.

CDR3 bases: TGTGCCAGCAGAGGGGGGGCCTCCTACGAGCAGTACTTC. This codes for CASRGGASYEQYF. The chain joins TRBV25-1 to TRBJ2-7; D is possibly TRBD2 (7 bases). This CDR3 spans 13 amino acids. Germline V gene sequence: CDR1 MGHDK, CDR2 SYGVNS. The V end lost 6 bases, the J end lost 0 bases, and 9 bases lay between the germline ends.

This clonotype came up a few times. The chain recombines TRBV7-6 with TRBJ2-1, with D uncertain. There are 16 residues in the CDR3. Germline V gene sequence: CDR1 SGHVS, CDR2 FNYEAQ. The V end lost 1 base, the J end lost 1 base, and 11 bases lay between the germline ends. CDR3 loop: CASSLVLRLSYNEQFF. In nucleotides, the CDR3 is TGTGCCAGCAGCTTAGTTTTACGCTTGTCCTACAATGAGCAGTTCTTC. Full variable domain (missing parts from reference TRBV7-6 and TRBJ2-1): GAGVSQSPRYKVTKRGQDVALRCDPISGHVSLYWYRQALGQGPEFLTYFNYEAQQDKSGLPNDRFSAERPEGSISTLTIQRTEQRDSAMYRCASSLVLRLSYNEQFFGPGTRLTVL.

The table lists this clonotype with a few counts. This chain uses TRBV5-1 with TRBJ1-2; no reliable D call. V was shortened by 4 bases and J by 1 base, with 5 bases between the two germline ends. Germline CDR1 reads SGHRS; CDR2 reads YFSETQ. The CDR3 is 12 amino acids. The CDR3 reads CASSGNNYGYTF. The CDR3 DNA reads TGCGCCAGCAGCGGGAATAACTATGGCTACACCTTC. The variable domain in full, with the rest retrieved from reference TRBV5-1 and TRBJ1-2, is KAGVTQTPRYLIKTRGQQVTLSCSPISGHRSVSWYQQTPGQGLQFLFEYFSETQRNKGNFPGRFSGRQFSNSRSEMNVSTLELGDSALYLCASSGNNYGYTFGSGTRLTVV.

Only a few counts were recorded for this clonotype. The V call is TRBV6-1, the J call TRBJ2-7, with D unclear. The germline CDR1 and CDR2 sequences are MNHNS and SASEGT. Between the trimmed V and J ends, which lost 4 bases and 12 bases, there was a span of 4 bases. The CDR3 sequence is 8 residues long. The CDR3 protein is CASSAWYF. The CDR3 DNA follows: TGTGCCAGCAGTGCTTGGTACTTC.

Only a few counts were recorded for this clonotype. V and J are TRBV11-2 and TRBJ2-7; TRBD1 or TRBD2 may be the D gene (6 bases each). The CDR3 runs 15 residues. With 7 bases removed from V and 2 bases from J, the gap between germline ends came to 18 bases. Germline V CDR1 and CDR2: SGHAT, FQNNGV. CDR3 in DNA: TGTGCCAGCACCTCGAGGGGGGAGGTAGCCTACGAGCAGTACTTC. Amino acids: CASTSRGEVAYEQYF. The whole variable domain, remainder taken from reference TRBV11-2 and TRBJ2-7, is EAGVAQSPRYKIIEKRQSVAFWCNPISGHATLYWYQQILGQGPKLLIQFQNNGVVDDSQLPKDRFSAERLKGVDSTLKIQPAKLEDSAVYLCASTSRGEVAYEQYFGPGTRLTVT.